This TCR beta chain was profiled in a study of blood T cells in healthy people across ages (dated by TCRdb to between 2014 and 2017). General notes on the study: In model experiments, roughly one uniquely barcoded TCR beta cDNA molecule per two T cells was captured by template switching. To avoid experimental bias, donors of different ages were spread randomly across the sequencing lanes. The donors were split into four age groups: young (average roughly 15 years), middle-aged (roughly 42), aged (roughly 60) and long-lived (82). Age-related changes in TCR beta repertoire diversity were measured in the study by deep sequencing normalized with unique cDNA molecular identifiers. Using the same blood draw, the study looked at two additional independent replicas of 1 million unique cDNA reads for two donors, one aged 18 to 30 and the other aged 80 or older. The investigation overall reported the following: Bulk unsorted PBMC profiling prevented conclusive comparison of naive and antigen-experienced compartments. The percentage of naive T cells measured by flow cytometry correlated strongly with observed TCR beta diversity. Total diversity estimates from one million sequenced T cells were considered lower bounds and underestimates. Compared with the aged group, more naive CD4+ T cells, fewer expanded clones and increased TCR diversity were shown by the long-lived group, suggesting age selection. Because the CMV infection status of the donors was unknown, age-related changes in expanded clonotypes may potentially have been confounded. As age increased, observed TCR beta diversity per million T cells dropped in a roughly linear way, and a significant reduction was already evident by age 40.

V gives up 10 bases and J gives up 6 bases, and the segment between their germline ends measures 16 bases. CDR1 and CDR2 were assigned from the germline V gene as MNHNS and SASEGT. The CDR3 starts with the cysteine, ends with the phenylalanine, and has 12 residues. Just CDR3 DNA is preserved here, 36 bases in frame from base 1. With respect to this clonotype: There is no known antigen for this receptor. No much larger clonotype is one base removed from it; base qualities were not supplied.

The donors were some 36 Caucasian individuals from Russia, aged roughly 6 to 100 years, who were systemically healthy. Each donor gave roughly 9.5 milliliters of peripheral blood, collected into EDTA-treated Vacutainer tubes. PBMCs were isolated by Ficoll-Paque density-gradient centrifugation, with at least 6 million obtained per sample. Total RNA was extracted from PBMCs with Trizol reagent, with at least 5 micrograms obtained per sample. For every donor, an aliquot of PBMCs went through flow cytometry to measure the percentages of naive CD45RAhigh/CD27high T cells. Library generation was performed with 5' RACE. Sequenced using an Illumina HiSeq 2500. A second PCR of about 6 to 12 cycles was run with a J-beta primer mix and a sample-barcoded 5' primer. Each TCR beta cDNA molecule received a unique molecular identifier from a template-switch 5' adaptor carrying 12 random nucleotides. Each sample yielded at least 3 million CDR3-containing paired-end reads. First-strand cDNA was synthesized from all RNA with the Mint cDNA synthesis kit, primed by a TRBC-specific oligonucleotide. Following uracil-DNA glycosylase treatment, a first 18-cycle PCR with universal primers M1SS and BC2_uni_R was performed on all cDNA. The authors' pipeline ran thus. For normalization, 1 million high-quality reads, each with a distinct molecular identifier, were randomly selected from each sample. Instead of being binned into consensus sequences, reads that shared molecular identifiers were thrown out. CDR3 identification, clonotype clustering and error correction used MiTCR with a Q25 quality threshold and the strictest error-elimination algorithm. A nonparametric unseen species model with Euler transformation was used to estimate a lower bound on total TCR beta diversity. TCRdb took the public reads, trimmed them with fastp at Q25, ran MiXCR for clone calling and kept in-frame beta chains. One record per CDR3 amino acid sequence lists the most common genes and DNA. These V and J calls derive from TCRdb rather than the authors' analysis. Across this sample there are over 1,300,000 distinct CDR3 sequences, with roughly 59% seen only once. Clones ranked in the top ten supply approximately 7% of the sample.

The clonotype originates from a man aged 18-30 years in good health. The sequencing input was blood. The rearrangement joined TRBV6-1 to TRBJ2-7; there is no confident call for the D gene. This receptor has the CDR3 CATQNSGFEQYF. The nucleotide sequence reads TGTGCCACCCAAAACTCCGGGTTCGAGCAGTACTTC.